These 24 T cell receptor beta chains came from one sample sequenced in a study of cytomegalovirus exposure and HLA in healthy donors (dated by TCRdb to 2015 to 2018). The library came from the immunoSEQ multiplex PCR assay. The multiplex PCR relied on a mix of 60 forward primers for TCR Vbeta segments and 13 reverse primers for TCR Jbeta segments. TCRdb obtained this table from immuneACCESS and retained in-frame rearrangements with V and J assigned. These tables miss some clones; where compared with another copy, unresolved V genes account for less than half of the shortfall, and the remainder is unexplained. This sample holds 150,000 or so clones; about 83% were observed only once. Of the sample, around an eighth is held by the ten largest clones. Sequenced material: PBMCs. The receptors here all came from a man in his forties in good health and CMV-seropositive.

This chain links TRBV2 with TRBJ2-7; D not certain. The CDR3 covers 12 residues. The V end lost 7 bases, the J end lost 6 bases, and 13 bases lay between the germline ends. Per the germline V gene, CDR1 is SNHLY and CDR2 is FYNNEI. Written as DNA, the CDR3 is TGTGCCAGCATGAATGGGCAGTCCGAGCAGTACTTC. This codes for CASMNGQSEQYF.

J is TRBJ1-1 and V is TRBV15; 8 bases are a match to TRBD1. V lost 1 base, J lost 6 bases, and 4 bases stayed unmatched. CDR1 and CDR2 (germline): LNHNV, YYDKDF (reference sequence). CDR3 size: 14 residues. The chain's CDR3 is CATSRGQGRPEAFF. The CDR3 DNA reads TGTGCCACCAGCAGAGGACAGGGGAGGCCTGAAGCTTTCTTT. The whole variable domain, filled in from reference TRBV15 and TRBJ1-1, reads DAMVIQNPRYQVTQFGKPVTLSCSQTLNHNVMYWYQQKSSQAPKLLFHYYDKDFNNEADTPDNFQSRRPNTSFCFLDIRSPGLGDTAMYLCATSRGQGRPEAFFGQGTRLTVV.

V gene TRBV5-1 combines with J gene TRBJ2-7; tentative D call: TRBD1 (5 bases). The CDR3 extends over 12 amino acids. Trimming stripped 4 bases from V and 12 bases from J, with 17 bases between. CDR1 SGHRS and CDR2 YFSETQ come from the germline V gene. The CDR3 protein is CASSTGHERLYF. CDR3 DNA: TGCGCCAGCAGCACCGGACATGAACGTCTGTACTTC. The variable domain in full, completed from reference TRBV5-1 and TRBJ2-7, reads KAGVTQTPRYLIKTRGQQVTLSCSPISGHRSVSWYQQTPGQGLQFLFEYFSETQRNKGNFPGRFSGRQFSNSRSEMNVSTLELGDSALYLCASSTGHERLYFGPGTRLTVT.

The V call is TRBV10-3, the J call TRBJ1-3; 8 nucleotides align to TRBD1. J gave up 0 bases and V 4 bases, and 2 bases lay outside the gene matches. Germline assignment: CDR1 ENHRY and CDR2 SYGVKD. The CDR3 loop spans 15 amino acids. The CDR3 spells CAISGQGSSGNTIYF. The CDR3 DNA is TGTGCCATCAGTGGACAGGGGAGCTCTGGAAACACCATATATTTT.

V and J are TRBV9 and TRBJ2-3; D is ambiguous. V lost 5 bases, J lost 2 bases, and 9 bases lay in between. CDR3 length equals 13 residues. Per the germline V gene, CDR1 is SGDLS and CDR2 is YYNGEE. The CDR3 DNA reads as TGTGCCAGCAGTTCATACTTCACAGATACGCAGTATTTT. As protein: CASSSYFTDTQYF. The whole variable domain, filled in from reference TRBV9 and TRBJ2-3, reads DSGVTQTPKHLITATGQRVTLRCSPRSGDLSVYWYQQSLDQGLQFLIQYYNGEERAKGNILERFSAQQFPDLHSELNLSSLELGDSALYFCASSSYFTDTQYFGPGTRLTVL.

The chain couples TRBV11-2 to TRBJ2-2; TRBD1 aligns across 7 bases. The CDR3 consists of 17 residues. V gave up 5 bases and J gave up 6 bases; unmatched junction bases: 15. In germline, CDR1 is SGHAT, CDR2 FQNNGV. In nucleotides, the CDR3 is TGTGCCAGCAGCGGTAGCTACAGGGGATTAGCTTCCGGGGAGCTGTTTTTT. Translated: CASSGSYRGLASGELFF.

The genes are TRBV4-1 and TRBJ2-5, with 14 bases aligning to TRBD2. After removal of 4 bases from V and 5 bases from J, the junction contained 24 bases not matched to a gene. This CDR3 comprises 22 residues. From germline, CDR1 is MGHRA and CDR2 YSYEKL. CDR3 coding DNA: TGCGCCAGCAGCCCATTACCCGTCACGGGACTAGCGGGAGCGGGTCTTTGGGAGACCCAGTACTTC. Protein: CASSPLPVTGLAGAGLWETQYF.

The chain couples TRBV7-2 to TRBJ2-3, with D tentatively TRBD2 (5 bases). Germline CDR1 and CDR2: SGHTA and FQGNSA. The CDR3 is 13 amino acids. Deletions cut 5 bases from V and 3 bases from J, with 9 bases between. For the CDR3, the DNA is TGTGCCAGCAGCCGTCCGGGGACAGATACGCAGTATTTT. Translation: CASSRPGTDTQYF.

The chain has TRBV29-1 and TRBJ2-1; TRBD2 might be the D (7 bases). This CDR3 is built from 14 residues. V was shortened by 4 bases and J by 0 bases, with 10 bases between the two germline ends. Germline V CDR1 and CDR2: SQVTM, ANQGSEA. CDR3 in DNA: TGCAGCGTTGGGGGGGGCCCCTCCTACAATGAGCAGTTCTTC. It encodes CSVGGGPSYNEQFF.

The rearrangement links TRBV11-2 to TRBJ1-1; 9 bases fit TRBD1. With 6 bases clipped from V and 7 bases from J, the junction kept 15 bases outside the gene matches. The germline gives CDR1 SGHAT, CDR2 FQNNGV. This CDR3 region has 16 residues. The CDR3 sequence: CASRLWGMGQGLEAFF. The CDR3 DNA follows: TGTGCCAGCAGGTTATGGGGGATGGGACAGGGACTTGAAGCTTTCTTT.

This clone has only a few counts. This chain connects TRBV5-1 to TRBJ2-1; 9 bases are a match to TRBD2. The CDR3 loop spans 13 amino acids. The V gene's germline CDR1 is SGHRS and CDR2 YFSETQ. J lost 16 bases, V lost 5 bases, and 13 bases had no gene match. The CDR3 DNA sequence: TGCGCCAGCAGACCCGGGACTAGCCCCTCCAACTTCTTC. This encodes CASRPGTSPSNFF.

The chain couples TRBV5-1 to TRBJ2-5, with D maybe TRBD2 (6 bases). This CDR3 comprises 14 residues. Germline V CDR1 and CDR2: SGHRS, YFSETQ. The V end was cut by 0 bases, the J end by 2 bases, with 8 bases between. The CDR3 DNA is TGCGCCAGCAGCTTGGTAGCGGCTCAAGAGACCCAGTACTTC. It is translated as CASSLVAAQETQYF.

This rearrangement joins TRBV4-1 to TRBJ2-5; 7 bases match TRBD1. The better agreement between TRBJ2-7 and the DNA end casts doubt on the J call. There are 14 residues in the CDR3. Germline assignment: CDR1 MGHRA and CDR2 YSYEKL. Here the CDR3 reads CASSRTRDSYEQYF. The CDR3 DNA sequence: TGCGCCAGCAGCCGGACTCGGGACAGCTACGAGCAGTACTTC.

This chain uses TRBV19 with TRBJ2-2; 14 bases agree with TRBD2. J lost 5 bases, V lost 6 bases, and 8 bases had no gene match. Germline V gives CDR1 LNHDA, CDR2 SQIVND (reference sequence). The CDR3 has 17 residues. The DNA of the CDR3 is TGTGCCAGTAGGGGGACTAGCGGGAGAGCTGGGACCGGGGAGCTGTTTTTT. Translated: CASRGTSGRAGTGELFF.

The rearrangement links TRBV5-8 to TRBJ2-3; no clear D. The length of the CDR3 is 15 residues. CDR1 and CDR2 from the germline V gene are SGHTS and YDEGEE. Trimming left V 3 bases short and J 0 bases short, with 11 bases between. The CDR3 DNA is TGTGCCAGCAGCTCGCGTCAGACTAGCACAGATACGCAGTATTTT. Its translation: CASSSRQTSTDTQYF. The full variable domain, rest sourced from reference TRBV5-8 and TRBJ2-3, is EAGVTQSPTHLIKTRGQQATLRCSPISGHTSVYWYQQALGLGLQFLLWYDEGEERNRGNFPPRFSGRQFPNYSSELNVNALELEDSALYLCASSSRQTSTDTQYFGPGTRLTVL.

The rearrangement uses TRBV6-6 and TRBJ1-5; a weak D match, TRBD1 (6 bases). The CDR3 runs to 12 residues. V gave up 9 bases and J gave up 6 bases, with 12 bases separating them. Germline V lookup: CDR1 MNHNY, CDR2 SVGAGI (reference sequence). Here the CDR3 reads CASKRGGQPQHF. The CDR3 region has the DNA TGTGCCAGTAAAAGGGGGGGTCAGCCCCAGCATTTT.

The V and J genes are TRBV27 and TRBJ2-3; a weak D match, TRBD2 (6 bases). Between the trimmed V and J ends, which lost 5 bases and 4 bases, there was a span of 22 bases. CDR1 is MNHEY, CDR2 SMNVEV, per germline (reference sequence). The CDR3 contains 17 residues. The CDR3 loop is CASSLRGIGSYADTQYF. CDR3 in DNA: TGTGCCAGCAGTCTGAGAGGTATCGGGAGTTATGCAGATACGCAGTATTTT.

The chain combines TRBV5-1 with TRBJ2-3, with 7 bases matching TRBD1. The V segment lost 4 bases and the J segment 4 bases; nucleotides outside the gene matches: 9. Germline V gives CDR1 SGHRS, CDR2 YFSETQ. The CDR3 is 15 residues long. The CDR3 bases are TGCGCCAGCAGCCAGGGGGACCCGAGGGCAGATACGCAGTATTTT. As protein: CASSQGDPRADTQYF.

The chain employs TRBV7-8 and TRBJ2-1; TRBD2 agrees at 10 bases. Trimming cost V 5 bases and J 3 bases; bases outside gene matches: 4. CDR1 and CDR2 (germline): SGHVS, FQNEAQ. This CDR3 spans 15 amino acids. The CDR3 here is CASSQTSGVYNEQFF. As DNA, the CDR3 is TGTGCCAGCAGCCAAACTAGCGGGGTCTACAATGAGCAGTTCTTC.

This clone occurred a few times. The CDR3, as DNA: TGTGCCATCAGTGAGTCGATAGGGGTTTCTAGGACCAATGAGCAGTTCTTC. Amino acid sequence: CAISESIGVSRTNEQFF. This chain links TRBV10-3 with TRBJ2-1, with D perhaps TRBD1 (5 bases). Trimming took off 0 bases at V and 6 bases at J, with 18 bases between the two ends. This CDR3 contains 17 residues. Germline values: CDR1 ENHRY, CDR2 SYGVKD.

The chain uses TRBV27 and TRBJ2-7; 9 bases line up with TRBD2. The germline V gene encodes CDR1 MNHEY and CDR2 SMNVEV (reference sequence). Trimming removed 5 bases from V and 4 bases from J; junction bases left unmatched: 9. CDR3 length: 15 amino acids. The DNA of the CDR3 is TGTGCCAGCAGTCCAGCCTCTAGCGGGGTTTACGAGCAGTACTTC. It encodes CASSPASSGVYEQYF.

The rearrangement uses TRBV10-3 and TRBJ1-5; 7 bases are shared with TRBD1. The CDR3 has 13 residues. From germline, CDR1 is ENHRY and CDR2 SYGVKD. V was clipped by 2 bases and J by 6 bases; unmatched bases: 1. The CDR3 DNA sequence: TGTGCCATCAGTGAGGACAGGGCTCAGCCCCAGCATTTT. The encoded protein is CAISEDRAQPQHF.

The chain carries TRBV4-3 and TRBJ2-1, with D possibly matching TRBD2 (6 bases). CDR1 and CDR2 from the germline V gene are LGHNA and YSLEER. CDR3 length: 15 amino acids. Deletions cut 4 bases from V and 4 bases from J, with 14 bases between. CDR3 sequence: CASSRDLADYNEQFF. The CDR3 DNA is TGCGCCAGCAGCCGGGATTTAGCGGATTACAATGAGCAGTTCTTC.

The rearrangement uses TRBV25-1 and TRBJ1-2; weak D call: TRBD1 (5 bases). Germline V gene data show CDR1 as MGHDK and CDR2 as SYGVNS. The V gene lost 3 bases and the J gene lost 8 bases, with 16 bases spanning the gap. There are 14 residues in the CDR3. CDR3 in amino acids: CASSDRGELRGYTF. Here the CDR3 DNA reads TGTGCCAGCAGTGATCGGGGGGAGCTAAGGGGCTACACCTTC.